The 3 T cell receptor beta chains listed next were all sequenced from one sample in a study of blood T cell repertoires in COVID-19. The data were produced by immunoSEQ multiplex PCR, yet TCRdb's version contains in-frame clones alone and is incomplete. The data contain 250,000 to 350,000 clones, 70% to 90% of them seen just once; the ten biggest clones take up approximately 5%. Specimen: PBMCs or T cells enriched from blood (not recorded which). The receptor source for this set is a woman in her thirties who had recovered from COVID-19.

The genes are TRBV7-3 and TRBJ2-1; D remains ambiguous. V lost 1 base, J lost 1 base, and 11 bases lay in between. The CDR3 runs 16 residues. The germline V gene encodes CDR1 SGHTA and CDR2 FQGTGA. Here the CDR3 DNA reads TGTGCCAGCAGCTTAATTAGTAGTCCGTCCTACAATGAGCAGTTCTTC. As protein: CASSLISSPSYNEQFF.

The chain uses TRBV2 and TRBJ1-2, with a possible D match to TRBD1 (6 bases). Germline values: CDR1 SNHLY, CDR2 FYNNEI. The ends were cut back, 8 bases at V and 2 bases at J, with 9 bases in the middle. The CDR3 totals 12 residues. CDR3 nucleotide sequence: TGTGCCAGCCCCGGGACAAACTATGGCTACACCTTC. It is translated as CASPGTNYGYTF.

V gene TRBV30 combines with J gene TRBJ1-5, with TRBD1 identical over 7 bases. J lost 3 bases, V lost 7 bases, and 6 bases had no gene match. Germline V gene lookup returns CDR1 GTSNPN and CDR2 SVGIG (reference sequence). The length of the CDR3 is 13 residues. For the CDR3, the DNA is TGTGCCTTGCGGACAGGCAACAATCAGCCCCAGCATTTT. It yields the protein CALRTGNNQPQHF.